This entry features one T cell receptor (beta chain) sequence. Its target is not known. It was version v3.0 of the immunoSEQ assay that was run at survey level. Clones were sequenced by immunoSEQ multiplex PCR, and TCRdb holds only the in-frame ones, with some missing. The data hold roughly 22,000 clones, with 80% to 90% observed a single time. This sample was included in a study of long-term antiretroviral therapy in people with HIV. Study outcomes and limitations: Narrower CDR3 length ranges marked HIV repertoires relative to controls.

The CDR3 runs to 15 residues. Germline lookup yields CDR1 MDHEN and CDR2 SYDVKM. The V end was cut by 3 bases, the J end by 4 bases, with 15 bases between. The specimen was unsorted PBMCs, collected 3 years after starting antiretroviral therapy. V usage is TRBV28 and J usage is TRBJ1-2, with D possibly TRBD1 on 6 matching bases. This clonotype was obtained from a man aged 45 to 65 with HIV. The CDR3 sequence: CASSFSGAGVYGYTF. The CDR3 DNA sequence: TGTGCCAGCAGTTTTTCGGGGGCAGGGGTCTATGGCTACACCTTC.